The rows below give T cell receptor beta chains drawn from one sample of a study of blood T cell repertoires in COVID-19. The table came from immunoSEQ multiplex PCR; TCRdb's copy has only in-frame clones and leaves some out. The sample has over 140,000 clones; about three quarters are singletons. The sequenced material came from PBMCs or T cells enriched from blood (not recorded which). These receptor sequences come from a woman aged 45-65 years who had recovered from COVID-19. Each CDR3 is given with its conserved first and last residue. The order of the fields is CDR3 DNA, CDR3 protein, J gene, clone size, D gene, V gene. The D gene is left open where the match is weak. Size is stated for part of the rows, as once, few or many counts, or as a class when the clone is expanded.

TGTGCCAGCAGCTCTCGGGGGGACCATGATCAGCCCCAGCATTTT | CASSSRGDHDQPQHF | TRBJ1-5 | once | - | TRBV5-5
TGTGCCAGCTCACCGTCCTCCAGGGAGGGGAATGAGCAGTTCTTC | CASSPSSREGNEQFF | TRBJ2-1 | - | TRBD2 | TRBV18
TGTGCCAGAAGCTCCGGGACAGGGTCCCCTAGCGGGCAGTACTTC | CARSSGTGSPSGQYF | TRBJ2-7 | - | TRBD1 | TRBV5-3
TGTGCCAGCAGCTGGCTAGGGGGTAGGGAGACCCAGTACTTC | CASSWLGGRETQYF | TRBJ2-5 | - | - | TRBV11-3
TGTGCCAGCTCACCCAGCTCCCCAGGGTCTGGAAACACCATATATTTT | CASSPSSPGSGNTIYF | TRBJ1-3 | - | - | TRBV18
TGTGCCAGCAGTGAAAGAACAGGGGCCTCCAATCAGCCCCAGCATTTT | CASSERTGASNQPQHF | TRBJ1-5 | - | TRBD1 | TRBV6-1
TGCAGCGATATACAGGGGGCAACAAACTATGGCTACACCTTC | CSDIQGATNYGYTF | TRBJ1-2 | once | TRBD1 | TRBV29-1
TGTGCCAGCTCACCATGGAGCACCTCAGATACGCAGTATTTT | CASSPWSTSDTQYF | TRBJ2-3 | once | - | TRBV18
TGCGCCAGCGGAGCGGGACAGGGGGCGTGGGAGCAGTTCTTC | CASGAGQGAWEQFF | TRBJ2-1 | - | TRBD1 | TRBV10-1
TGTGCCAGCAGCCAAGATCTAAATCCACCCCTCCACTTT | CASSQDLNPPLHF | TRBJ1-6 | - | - | TRBV3-1/TRBV3-2
TGCGCCAGCAGCTTGGTTTCGGACAATGAGCAGTTCTTC | CASSLVSDNEQFF | TRBJ2-1 | - | - | TRBV5-1
TGTGCCAGCAGTTCACCGGCCGGGACAGGGGAGAACACTGAAGCTTTCTTT | CASSSPAGTGENTEAFF | TRBJ1-1 | - | TRBD1 | TRBV28
TGTGCCAGCAGCCCGGGGTCTGGCTACACCTTC | CASSPGSGYTF | TRBJ1-2 | - | - | TRBV6-5
TGTGCCAGCAGCCACAGGCCCGAACGGTACGAGCAGTACTTC | CASSHRPERYEQYF | TRBJ2-7 | - | - | TRBV6-5
TGTGCCAGCTGGGGTCTGGGACAGCAATCCTCTGGAAACACCATATATTTT | CASWGLGQQSSGNTIYF | TRBJ1-3 | - | TRBD1 | TRBV28
TGTGCCAGCAGCGTAGGCTTGGTAGAGGGACTGCAGCGTGAGCAGTTCTTC | CASSVGLVEGLQREQFF | TRBJ2-1 | once | - | TRBV9
TGTGCCAGCAGCTTATTATCACGGGACTATGGCTACACCTTC | CASSLLSRDYGYTF | TRBJ1-2 | - | - | TRBV11-2
TGCAGCGTTGAGAGACCGAGACAGGGGGCTGGAAACACCATATATTTT | CSVERPRQGAGNTIYF | TRBJ1-3 | - | TRBD1 | TRBV29-1
TGTGCCAGCAGCCGAGGGACACACGACAATGAGCAGTTCTTC | CASSRGTHDNEQFF | TRBJ2-1 | - | - | TRBV7-8
TGTGCTAGTGGTTTGGACTTGGGAGGGGCCGTAGAGACCCAGTACTTC | CASGLDLGGAVETQYF | TRBJ2-5 | - | TRBD2 | TRBV12-5
TGCGCCAGCAGCTTGGATCGCAGCTCTGGGGCCAACGTCCTGACTTTC | CASSLDRSSGANVLTF | TRBJ2-6 | - | - | TRBV5-1
TGTGCCACCAGGGACAGGAGTAAGTCCTACGAGCAGTACTTC | CATRDRSKSYEQYF | TRBJ2-7 | - | TRBD1 | TRBV5-6
TGTGCCAGTAGACAGAGCAATCAGCCCCAGCATTTT | CASRQSNQPQHF | TRBJ1-5 | - | - | TRBV19
TGTGCCAGCAGCACCGGGACTAACTCCTACACAGATACGCAGTATTTT | CASSTGTNSYTDTQYF | TRBJ2-3 | - | TRBD2 | TRBV9
TGTGCCAGCAGCCCACGGGGAGGGAACACTGAAGCTTTCTTT | CASSPRGGNTEAFF | TRBJ1-1 | - | - | TRBV6-2/TRBV6-3
TGTGCCAGCAGCTTTGAACTAGCGGCCAAAAACATTCAGTACTTC | CASSFELAAKNIQYF | TRBJ2-4 | - | TRBD2 | TRBV11-2
TGTGCCAGCAGCGGCGGGACAGGGCCGGTTGAAAAACTGTTTTTT | CASSGGTGPVEKLFF | TRBJ1-4 | - | TRBD1 | TRBV7-9
TGTGCCAGTAGTATAGCTGGGACAGGGAGCTACGAGCAGTACTTC | CASSIAGTGSYEQYF | TRBJ2-7 | - | TRBD1 | TRBV19
TGTGCCAGCAGCGCAGGGTTCTCGGACGAGCAGTACTTC | CASSAGFSDEQYF | TRBJ2-7 | - | - | TRBV7-9
TGTGCCAGCAGCGTCGGGACAGCGAGCTCCTACGAGCAGTACTTC | CASSVGTASSYEQYF | TRBJ2-7 | once | TRBD1 | TRBV9
TGTGCCAGCAGCTCTAGCGGGAGCACAGATACGCAGTATTTT | CASSSSGSTDTQYF | TRBJ2-3 | - | TRBD2 | TRBV7-3
TGTGCCAGCTCCCGAAGACAGGGGGGAGAGCAGTACTTC | CASSRRQGGEQYF | TRBJ2-7 | - | TRBD1 | TRBV18
TGTGCCAGCAGCCAGGGGGGTACCGGGGCCAACGTCCTGACTTTC | CASSQGGTGANVLTF | TRBJ2-6 | - | - | TRBV3-1/TRBV3-2
TGCGCCAGCACCTTTGGGCTAGGACAGGGGCCTTACGAGCAGTACTTC | CASTFGLGQGPYEQYF | TRBJ2-7 | - | TRBD1 | TRBV5-1
TGTGCCAGCACGCAGGGGGCTTATTTTGGCTACACCTTC | CASTQGAYFGYTF | TRBJ1-2 | - | TRBD1 | TRBV9
TGCGCCAGCAGCTTGGGCGTTATCAACGAGCAGTACTTC | CASSLGVINEQYF | TRBJ2-7 | - | - | TRBV5-1